This T cell receptor (beta chain) appears in the sequencing data of a study of shared clonotypes between healthy human individuals. Whole-study results and caveats: Naive subsets, compared against memory subsets, generally had larger estimated richness values.

In the original processing: Filtering differed, since immunoSEQ gave only junction sequences and no quality scores. Profiling relied on immunoSEQ multiplex PCR, and the TCRdb table lists in-frame clones only, not all of them. V and J calls and clone size follow that table, whereas D and trimming were derived from the DNA. The data show 1.4 million to 1.5 million clones, roughly 96% seen once. This CDR3 contains 15 residues. Trimming left V 1 base short and J 2 bases short, with 11 bases between. Looked up from germline, CDR1 is KGHSH and CDR2 is LQKENI. Of note for this clone: What it binds is unknown.

V gene TRBV18 combines with J gene TRBJ1-1; D ambiguous. This sequence was found in a man younger than 45 in good health. Sequencing used naive CD4+ T cells sorted from blood. The subset: CD45RA+ positively selected. CDR3 in amino acids: CASSPLDRINTEAFF. The CDR3 coding sequence is TGTGCCAGCTCACCACTAGACCGGATTAACACTGAAGCTTTCTTT.